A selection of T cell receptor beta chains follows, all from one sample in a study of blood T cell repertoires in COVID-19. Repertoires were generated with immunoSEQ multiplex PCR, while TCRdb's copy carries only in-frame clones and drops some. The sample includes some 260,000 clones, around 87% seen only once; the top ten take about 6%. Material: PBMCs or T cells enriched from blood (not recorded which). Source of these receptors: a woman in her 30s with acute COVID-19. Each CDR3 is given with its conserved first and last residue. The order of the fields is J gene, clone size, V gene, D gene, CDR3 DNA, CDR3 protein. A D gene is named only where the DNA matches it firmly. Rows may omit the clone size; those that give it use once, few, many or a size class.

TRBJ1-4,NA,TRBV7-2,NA,TGTGCCAGCAGCTTAAGCAGGGCGCCTAATGAAAAACTGTTTTTT,CASSLSRAPNEKLFF
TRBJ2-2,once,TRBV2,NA,TGTGCCAGCAGTCAAGAGGGGACATCGAACACCGGGGAGCTGTTTTTT,CASSQEGTSNTGELFF
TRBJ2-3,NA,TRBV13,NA,TGTGCCAGCAGCTTCAGACAGTACACAGATACGCAGTATTTT,CASSFRQYTDTQYF
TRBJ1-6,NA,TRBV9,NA,TGTGCCAGCAGCGTAGGGGAGACGCTCAATTCACCCCTCCACTTT,CASSVGETLNSPLHF
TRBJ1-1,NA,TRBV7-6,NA,TGTGCCAGCAGCCGGAGCGTTCAGGGGAACACTGAAGCTTTCTTT,CASSRSVQGNTEAFF
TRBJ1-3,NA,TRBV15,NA,TGTGCCACCAGCAGGGGAGGTGGCCCCTCTGGAAACACCATATATTTT,CATSRGGGPSGNTIYF
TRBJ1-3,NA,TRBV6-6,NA,TGTGCCAGCAAGGGCCAGGGCTCTGGAAACACCATATATTTT,CASKGQGSGNTIYF
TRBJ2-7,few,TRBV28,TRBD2,TGTGCCAGCAGTTTATGGGGGACTAGGTCCTACGAGCAGTACTTC,CASSLWGTRSYEQYF
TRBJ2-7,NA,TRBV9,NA,TGTGCCAGCAGCGTAGGGGGCAGGTCCTACGAGCAGTACTTC,CASSVGGRSYEQYF
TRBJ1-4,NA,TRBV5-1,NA,TGCGCCAGCAGCTTGGGGTCCAGGGAACATAATGAAAAACTGTTTTTT,CASSLGSREHNEKLFF
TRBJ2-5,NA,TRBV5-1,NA,TGCGCCAGCAGCTTATCACAAGAGACCCAGTACTTC,CASSLSQETQYF
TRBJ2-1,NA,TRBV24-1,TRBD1,TGTGCCACCAGTGATTCGACAGGGATCGGGCGCTACAATGAGCAGTTCTTC,CATSDSTGIGRYNEQFF
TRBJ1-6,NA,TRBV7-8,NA,TGTGCCAGCAGCTTACAGCGGGGGGCAGGCTCACCCCTCCACTTT,CASSLQRGAGSPLHF
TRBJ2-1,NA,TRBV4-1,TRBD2,TGCGCCAGCAGCCAAGGAGCGGGAAATGAGCAGTTCTTC,CASSQGAGNEQFF
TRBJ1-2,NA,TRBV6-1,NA,TGTGCCAGCAGTGAAGCCATTGGACAGTTCTATGGCTACACCTTC,CASSEAIGQFYGYTF
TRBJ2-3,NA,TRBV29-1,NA,TGCAGCGTTGGGTGGCGGGATCCCACAGATACGCAGTATTTT,CSVGWRDPTDTQYF
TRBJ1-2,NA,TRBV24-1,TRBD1,TGTGCCACCAGTGCCGCAGACAGGGTGGGTGGCTACACCTTC,CATSAADRVGGYTF
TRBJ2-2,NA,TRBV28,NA,TGTGCCAGCCTCCAAGGGACAACCGGGGAGCTGTTTTTT,CASLQGTTGELFF
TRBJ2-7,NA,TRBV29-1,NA,TGCAGCGTGAACCAGGGGTCCTACGAGCAGTACTTC,CSVNQGSYEQYF
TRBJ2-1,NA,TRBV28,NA,TGTGCCAGCAGTAACTTCGGAGTTTGGGATGAGCAGTTCTTC,CASSNFGVWDEQFF
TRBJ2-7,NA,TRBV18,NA,TGTGCCAGCTCACTTAAGTCGGTGGGCAGCTCCTACGAGCAGTACTTC,CASSLKSVGSSYEQYF
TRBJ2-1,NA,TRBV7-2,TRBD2,TGTGCCAGCAGCTTATGGGTCTTGAAAACGGGAGGGCCTTACAATGAGCAGTTCTTC,CASSLWVLKTGGPYNEQFF
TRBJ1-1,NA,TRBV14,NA,TGTGCCAGCGGCGGTTCCCTGAACACTGAAGCTTTCTTT,CASGGSLNTEAFF
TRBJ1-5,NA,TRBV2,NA,TGTGCCAGCAGGTCGGCAGGCTATAGCAATCAGCCCCAGCATTTT,CASRSAGYSNQPQHF
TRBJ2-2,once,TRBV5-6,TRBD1,TGTGCCAGCAGCTTAAGACAGGGTCGAACCGGGGAGCTGTTTTTT,CASSLRQGRTGELFF
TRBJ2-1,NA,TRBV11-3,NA,TGTGCCAGCAGCTTAGGGGGAGCGGGCCGCAATGAGCAGTTCTTC,CASSLGGAGRNEQFF
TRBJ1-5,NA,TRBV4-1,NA,TGCGCCAGCAGCCAAGATCGCGGTACGGGGCAGCCCCAGCATTTT,CASSQDRGTGQPQHF
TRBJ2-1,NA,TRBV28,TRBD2,TGTGCCAGCAGTATAGCGGGTGTCTACAATGAGCAGTTCTTC,CASSIAGVYNEQFF
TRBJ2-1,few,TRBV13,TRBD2,TGTGCCAGCAGCTTAAGGGCCCCCTTACCCGGCGGGAGCCCCTACAATGAGCAGTTCTTC,CASSLRAPLPGGSPYNEQFF
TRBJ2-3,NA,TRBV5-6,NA,TGTGCCAGCAGCTTGGGGGGCATCACAGATACGCAGTATTTT,CASSLGGITDTQYF
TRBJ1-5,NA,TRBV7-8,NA,TGTGCCAGCAGCACTGGGGGGGCCAGAAGCAATCAGCCCCAGCATTTT,CASSTGGARSNQPQHF
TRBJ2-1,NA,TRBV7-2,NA,TGTGCCAGCAGCTTAGGGGTGACCAGCGGGCCCTACAATGAGCAGTTCTTC,CASSLGVTSGPYNEQFF
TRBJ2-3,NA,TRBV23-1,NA,TGCGCCAGCAGTCAATCGAATGAAGTAGGCACAGATACGCAGTATTTT,CASSQSNEVGTDTQYF
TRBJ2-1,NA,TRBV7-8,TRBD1,TGTGCCAGCAGCTACGACAGGGAAGGCCTCCACAATGAGCAGTTCTTC,CASSYDREGLHNEQFF
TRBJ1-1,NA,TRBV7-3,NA,TGTGCCAGCAGCTTAAATGGCGGCAGCCTGAACACTGAAGCTTTCTTT,CASSLNGGSLNTEAFF
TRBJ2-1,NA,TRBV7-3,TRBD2,TGTGCCAGCAGCCCTACTAGCGTTCTAAGCTCCTACAATGAGCAGTTCTTC,CASSPTSVLSSYNEQFF
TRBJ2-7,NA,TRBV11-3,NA,TGTGCCAGCAGCTTAGAGGAAAGGAGGGAGCAGTACTTC,CASSLEERREQYF
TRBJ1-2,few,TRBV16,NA,TGTGCCAGCAGCCTTTCTCGCCAGATTCCTTATGGCTACACCTTC,CASSLSRQIPYGYTF
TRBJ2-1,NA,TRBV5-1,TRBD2,TGCGCCAGCAGCTTATCCGGGGGGGCCATCAATGAGCAGTTCTTC,CASSLSGGAINEQFF
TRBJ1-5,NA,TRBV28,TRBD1,TGTGCCAGCGACACATTCACAGGGGGCAATCAGCCCCAGCATTTT,CASDTFTGGNQPQHF
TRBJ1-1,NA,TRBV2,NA,TGTGCCAGCAGTGAAGGGCGGTTGAACACTGAAGCTTTCTTT,CASSEGRLNTEAFF
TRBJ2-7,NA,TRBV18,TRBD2,TGTGCCAGCTCACCGCCTGGGAGGGGAGACTACGAGCAGTACTTC,CASSPPGRGDYEQYF
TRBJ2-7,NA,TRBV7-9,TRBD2,TGTGCCAGCAGCCCGACTCCGGGACTAGCGTTAAGCTCCTACGAGCAGTACTTC,CASSPTPGLALSSYEQYF
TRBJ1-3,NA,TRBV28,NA,TGTGCCAGCCATGTGGGGGAGGGGGCTGGAAACACCATATATTTT,CASHVGEGAGNTIYF
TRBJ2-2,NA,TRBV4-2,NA,TGTGCCAGCAGCCTAGTTACCTTGGGACAACCTAATCTTAACACCGGGGAGCTGTTTTTT,CASSLVTLGQPNLNTGELFF
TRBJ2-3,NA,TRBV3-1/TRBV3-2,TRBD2,TGTGCCAGCAGCCAAACCGGGACTAGCCCCACAGATACGCAGTATTTT,CASSQTGTSPTDTQYF
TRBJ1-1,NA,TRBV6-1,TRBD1,TGTGCCAGCAGTGAAGTACCGGGACAGGGGAACACTGAAGCTTTCTTT,CASSEVPGQGNTEAFF
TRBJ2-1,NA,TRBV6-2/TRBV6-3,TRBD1,TGTGCCAGCAGTACCGGGACAGGGGTTTTTAGTGAGCAGTTCTTC,CASSTGTGVFSEQFF
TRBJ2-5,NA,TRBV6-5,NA,TGTGCCAGCAATCAGTACCAAGAGACCCAGTACTTC,CASNQYQETQYF
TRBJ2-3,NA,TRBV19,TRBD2,TGTGCCAGTAGTATTTTAGCGGGTGCGGGCACAGATACGCAGTATTTT,CASSILAGAGTDTQYF
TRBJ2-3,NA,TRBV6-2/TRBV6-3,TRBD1,TGTGCCAGCAGTCCGTATGCCAGGGGGCGTATAGCAATGGATACGCAGTATTTT,CASSPYARGRIAMDTQYF
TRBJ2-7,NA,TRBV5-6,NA,TGTGCCAGCAGCAAGGACAACTCCTACGAGCAGTACTTC,CASSKDNSYEQYF